These 7 T cell receptor beta chains were sequenced from one sample in a study of blood T cell repertoires in COVID-19. Generated by immunoSEQ multiplex PCR, the TCRdb table keeps only in-frame clones and is missing some. The repertoire holds 350,000 to 450,000 clones, with approximately 90% as singletons. The specimen was peripheral blood. These receptors originate from a woman between 40 and 55 years old with COVID-19, enrolled during active disease.

The chain has TRBV4-1 and TRBJ1-2, with 11 nucleotides matching TRBD1. J gave up 4 bases and V 0 bases, and 4 bases lay outside the gene matches. Germline values: CDR1 MGHRA, CDR2 YSYEKL. The CDR3 has 16 amino acids. This CDR3 is CASSQDGTGGTYGYTF. CDR3 DNA sequence: TGCGCCAGCAGCCAAGATGGGACAGGGGGTACCTATGGCTACACCTTC.

Note on this clone: In the same sample, other DNA sequences code for this CDR3. CDR3 in amino acids: CASSEQGTDNSPLHF. The CDR3 DNA follows: TGTGCCAGCAGTGAACAGGGGACCGATAATTCACCCCTCCACTTT. V and J are TRBV2 and TRBJ1-6; TRBD1 might be the D (6 bases). Germline CDR1 is SNHLY and CDR2 is FYNNEI. The CDR3 totals 15 residues. V was cut by 2 bases and J by 5 bases, with 10 bases left in between.

The V call is TRBV6-2 or TRBV6-3, the J call TRBJ2-3; TRBD2 might be the D (6 bases). This CDR3 spans 14 amino acids. The ends were cut back, 1 base at V and 4 bases at J, with 9 bases in the middle. Per germline, CDR1 MNHEY and CDR2 SVGEGT. CDR3 DNA sequence: TGTGCCAGCAGTTACTTATGGGGGGCAGATACGCAGTATTTT. Its protein product is CASSYLWGADTQYF.

The chain has TRBV7-8 and TRBJ1-5, with TRBD1 matching over 11 bases. The CDR3 extends over 20 amino acids. Losses at the gene ends were 5 bases for V and 0 bases for J; bases not matched to a gene: 15. CDR1 is SGHVS, CDR2 FQNEAQ, per germline. The CDR3 region is CASSPEVTGQGVNSNQPQHF. CDR3 nucleotides: TGTGCCAGCAGCCCAGAGGTTACGGGACAGGGGGTAAATAGCAATCAGCCCCAGCATTTT. Together with reference TRBV7-8 and TRBJ1-5, the CDR3 gives the full variable domain: GAGVSQSPRYKVAKRGQDVALRCDPISGHVSLFWYQQALGQGPEFLTYFQNEAQLDKSGLPSDRFFAERPEGSVSTLKIQRTQQEDSAVYLCASSPEVTGQGVNSNQPQHFGDGTRLSIL.

V gene TRBV21-1 combines with J gene TRBJ1-4; TRBD1, the D gene given by the table, was not confirmed from the DNA. TRBV21-1 is recorded as a pseudogene. The length of the CDR3 is 19 residues. CDR3 in DNA: TGTGCCAGCAGCAAAAAGGGAGGAGACAGGGGGCAACGGAGTGAAAAACTGTTTTTT. This sequence encodes CASSKKGGDRGQRSEKLFF.

This clone was observed a single time. V gene TRBV4-3 combines with J gene TRBJ2-3, with TRBD2 matching over 12 bases. In germline, CDR1 is LGHNA, CDR2 YSLEER. Germline trimming cut 0 bases from V and 0 bases from J; bases unmatched to any gene: 7. This CDR3 is built from 19 residues. This CDR3 reads CASSQDPTSGRISTDTQYF. The DNA of the CDR3 is TGCGCCAGCAGCCAAGATCCAACTAGCGGGAGGATAAGCACAGATACGCAGTATTTT.

The gene calls are TRBV25-1 and TRBJ2-7; 11 bases align to TRBD2. From germline, CDR1 is MGHDK and CDR2 SYGVNS. This CDR3 comprises 15 residues. The V and J ends lost 3 bases and 0 bases, in that order; junction bases with no gene match: 1. The CDR3 DNA is TGTGCCAGCAGTGAGCTAGCGGGAGGCTCCTACGAGCAGTACTTC. Its protein product is CASSELAGGSYEQYF.